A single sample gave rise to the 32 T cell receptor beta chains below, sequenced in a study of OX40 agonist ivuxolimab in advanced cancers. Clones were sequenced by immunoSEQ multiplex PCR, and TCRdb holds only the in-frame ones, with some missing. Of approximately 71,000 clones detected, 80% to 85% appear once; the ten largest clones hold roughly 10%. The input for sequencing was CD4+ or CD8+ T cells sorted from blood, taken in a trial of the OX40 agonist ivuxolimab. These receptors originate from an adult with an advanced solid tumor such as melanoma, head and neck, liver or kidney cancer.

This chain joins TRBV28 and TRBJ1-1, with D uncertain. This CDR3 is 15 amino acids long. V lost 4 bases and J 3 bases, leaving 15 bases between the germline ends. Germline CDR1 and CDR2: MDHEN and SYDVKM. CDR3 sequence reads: CASSYPTTDYTEAFF. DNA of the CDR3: TGTGCCAGCAGTTACCCGACGACCGACTACACTGAAGCTTTCTTT.

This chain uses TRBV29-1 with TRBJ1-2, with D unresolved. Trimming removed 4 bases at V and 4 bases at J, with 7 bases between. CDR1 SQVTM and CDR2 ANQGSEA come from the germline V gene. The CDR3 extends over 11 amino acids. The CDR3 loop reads CSVVVGYGYTF. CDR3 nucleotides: TGCAGCGTTGTGGTAGGCTATGGCTACACCTTC.

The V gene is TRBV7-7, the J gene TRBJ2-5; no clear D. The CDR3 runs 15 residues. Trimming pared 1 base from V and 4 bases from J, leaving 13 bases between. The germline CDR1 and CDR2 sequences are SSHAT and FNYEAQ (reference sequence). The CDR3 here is CASSLVNGQGETQYF. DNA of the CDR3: TGTGCCAGCAGCTTAGTCAATGGGCAAGGAGAGACCCAGTACTTC.

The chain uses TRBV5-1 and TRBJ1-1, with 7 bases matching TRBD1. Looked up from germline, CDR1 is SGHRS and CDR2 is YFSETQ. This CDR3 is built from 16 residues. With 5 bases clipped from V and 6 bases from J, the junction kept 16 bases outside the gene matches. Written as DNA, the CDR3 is TGCGCCAGCAGAAAACGGGACAGTGAGTATGAGGCTGAAGCTTTCTTT. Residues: CASRKRDSEYEAEAFF.

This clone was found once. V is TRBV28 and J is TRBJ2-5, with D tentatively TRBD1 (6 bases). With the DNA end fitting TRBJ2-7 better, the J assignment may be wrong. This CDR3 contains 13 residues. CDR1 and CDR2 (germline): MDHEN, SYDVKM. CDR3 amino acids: CASSTQGPYEQYF. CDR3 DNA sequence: TGTGCCAGCAGCACACAGGGTCCCTACGAGCAGTACTTC.

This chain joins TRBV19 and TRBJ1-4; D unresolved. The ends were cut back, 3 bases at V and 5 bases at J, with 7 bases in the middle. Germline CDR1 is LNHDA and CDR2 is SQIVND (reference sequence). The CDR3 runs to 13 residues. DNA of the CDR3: TGTGCCAGTAGTATTGTCCTCAATGAAAAACTGTTTTTT. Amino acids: CASSIVLNEKLFF. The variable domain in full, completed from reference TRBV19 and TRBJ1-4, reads DGGITQSPKYLFRKEGQNVTLSCEQNLNHDAMYWYRQDPGQGLRLIYYSQIVNDFQKGDIAEGYSVSREKKESFPLTVTSAQKNPTAFYLCASSIVLNEKLFFGSGTQLSVL.

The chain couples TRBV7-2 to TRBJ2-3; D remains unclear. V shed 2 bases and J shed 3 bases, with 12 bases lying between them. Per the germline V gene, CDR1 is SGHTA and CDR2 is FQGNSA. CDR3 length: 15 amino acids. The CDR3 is CASSLNTPRTDTQYF. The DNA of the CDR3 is TGTGCCAGCAGCTTAAACACCCCACGGACAGATACGCAGTATTTT. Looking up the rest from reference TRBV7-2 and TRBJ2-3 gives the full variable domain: GAGVSQSPSNKVTEKGKDVELRCDPISGHTALYWYRQSLGQGLEFLIYFQGNSAPDKSGLPSDRFSAERTGGSVSTLTIQRTQQEDSAVYLCASSLNTPRTDTQYFGPGTRLTVL.

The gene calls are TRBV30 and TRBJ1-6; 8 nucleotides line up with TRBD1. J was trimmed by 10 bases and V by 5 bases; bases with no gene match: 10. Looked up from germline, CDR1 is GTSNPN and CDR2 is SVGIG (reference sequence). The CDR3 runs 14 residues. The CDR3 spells CAWVTGATRSPLHF. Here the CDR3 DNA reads TGTGCCTGGGTGACAGGGGCCACGAGGTCACCCCTCCACTTT. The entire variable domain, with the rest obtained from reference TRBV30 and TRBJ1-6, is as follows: SQTIHQWPATLVQPVGSPLSLECTVEGTSNPNLYWYRQAAGRGLQLLFYSVGIGQISSEVPQNLSASRPQDRQFILSSKKLLLSDSGFYLCAWVTGATRSPLHFGNGTRLTVT.

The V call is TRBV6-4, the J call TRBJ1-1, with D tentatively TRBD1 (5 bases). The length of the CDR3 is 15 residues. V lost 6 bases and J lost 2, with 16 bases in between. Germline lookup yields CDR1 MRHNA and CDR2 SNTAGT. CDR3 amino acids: CASRRVPQGNTEAFF. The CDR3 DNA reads TGTGCCAGCAGAAGAGTCCCCCAGGGAAACACTGAAGCTTTCTTT.

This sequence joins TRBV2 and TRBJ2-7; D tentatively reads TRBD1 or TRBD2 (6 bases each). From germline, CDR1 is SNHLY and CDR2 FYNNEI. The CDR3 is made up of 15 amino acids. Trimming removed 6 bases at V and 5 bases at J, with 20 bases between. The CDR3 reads CASSGHPERGDEQYF. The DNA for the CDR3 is TGTGCCAGCAGCGGCCACCCAGAGAGGGGGGACGAGCAGTACTTC.

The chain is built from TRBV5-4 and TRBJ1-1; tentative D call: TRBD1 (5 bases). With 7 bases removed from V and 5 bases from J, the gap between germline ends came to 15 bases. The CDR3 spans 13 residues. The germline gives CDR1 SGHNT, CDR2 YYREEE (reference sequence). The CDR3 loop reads CASGQRGSTEAFF. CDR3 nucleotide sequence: TGTGCCAGCGGCCAGAGGGGTAGTACTGAAGCTTTCTTT.

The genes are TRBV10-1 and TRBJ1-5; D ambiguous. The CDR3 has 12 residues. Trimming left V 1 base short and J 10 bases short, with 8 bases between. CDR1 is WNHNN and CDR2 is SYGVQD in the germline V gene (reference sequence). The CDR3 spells CASSELRYPQHF. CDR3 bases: TGCGCCAGCAGTGAGTTAAGGTATCCCCAGCATTTT.

For the CDR3, the DNA is TGTGCCAGCAGCTTAAACACCGGGGAGCTGTTTTTT. Protein: CASSLNTGELFF. The chain has TRBV27 and TRBJ2-2; D not certain. Germline V gene sequence: CDR1 MNHEY, CDR2 SMNVEV (reference sequence). Trimming pared 6 bases from V and 2 bases from J, leaving 4 bases between. The CDR3 covers 12 residues.

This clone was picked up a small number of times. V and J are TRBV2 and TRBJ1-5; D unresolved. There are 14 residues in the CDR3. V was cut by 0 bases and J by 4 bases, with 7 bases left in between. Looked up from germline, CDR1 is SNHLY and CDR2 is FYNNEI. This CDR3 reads CASSEALPNQPQHF. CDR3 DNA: TGTGCCAGCAGTGAAGCGCTTCCAAATCAGCCCCAGCATTTT. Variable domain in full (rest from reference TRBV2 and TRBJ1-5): EPEVTQTPSHQVTQMGQEVILRCVPISNHLYFYWYRQILGQKVEFLVSFYNNEISEKSEIFDDQFSVERPDGSNFTLKIRSTKLEDSAMYFCASSEALPNQPQHFGDGTRLSIL.

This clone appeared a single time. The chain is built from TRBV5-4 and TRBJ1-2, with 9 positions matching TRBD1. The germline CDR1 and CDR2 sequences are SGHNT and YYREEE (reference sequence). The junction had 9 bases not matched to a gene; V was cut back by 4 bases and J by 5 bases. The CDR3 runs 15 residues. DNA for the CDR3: TGTGCCAGCAGCCCGGGACAGGGTGGGGGGTATGGCTACACCTTC. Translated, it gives CASSPGQGGGYGYTF.

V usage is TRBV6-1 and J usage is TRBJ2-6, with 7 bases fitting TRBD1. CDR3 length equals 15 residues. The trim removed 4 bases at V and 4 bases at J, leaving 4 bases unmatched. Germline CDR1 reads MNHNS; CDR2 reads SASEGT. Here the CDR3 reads CASSGMDRGANVLTF. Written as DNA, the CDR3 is TGTGCCAGCAGTGGGATGGACAGGGGGGCCAACGTCCTGACTTTC.

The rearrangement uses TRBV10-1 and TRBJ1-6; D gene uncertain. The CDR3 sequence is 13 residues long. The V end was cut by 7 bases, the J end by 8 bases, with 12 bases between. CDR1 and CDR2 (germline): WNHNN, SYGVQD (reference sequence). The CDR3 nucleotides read TGCGCCAGCAATACGGGAGGAGATTCACCCCTCCACTTT. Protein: CASNTGGDSPLHF.

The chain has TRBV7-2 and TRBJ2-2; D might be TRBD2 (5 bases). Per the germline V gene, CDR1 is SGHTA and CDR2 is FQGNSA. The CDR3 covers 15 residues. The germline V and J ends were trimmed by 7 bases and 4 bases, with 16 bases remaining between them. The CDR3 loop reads CASNLRLASTGELFF. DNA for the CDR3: TGTGCCAGCAACCTCCGGCTAGCCAGCACCGGGGAGCTGTTTTTT.

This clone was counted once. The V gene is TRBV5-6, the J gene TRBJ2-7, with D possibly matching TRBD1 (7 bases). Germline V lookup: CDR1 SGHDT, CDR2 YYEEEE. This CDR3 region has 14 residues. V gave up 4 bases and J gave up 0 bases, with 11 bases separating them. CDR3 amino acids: CASSQGGDSYEQYV. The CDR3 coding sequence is TGTGCCAGCAGCCAGGGGGGTGACTCCTACGAGCAGTACGTC.

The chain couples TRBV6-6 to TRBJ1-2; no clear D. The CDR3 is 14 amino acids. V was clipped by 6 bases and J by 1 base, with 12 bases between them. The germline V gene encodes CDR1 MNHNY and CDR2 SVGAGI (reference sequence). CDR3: CASSDGVLNYGYTF. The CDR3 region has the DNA TGTGCCAGCAGCGATGGTGTTCTTAACTATGGCTACACCTTC.

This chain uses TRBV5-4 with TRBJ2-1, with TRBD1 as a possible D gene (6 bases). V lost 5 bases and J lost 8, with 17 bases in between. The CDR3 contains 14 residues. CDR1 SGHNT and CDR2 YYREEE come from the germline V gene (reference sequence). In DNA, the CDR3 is TGTGCCAGCAGTCTATGGCAGGGGATAGATGAGCAGTTCTTC. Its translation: CASSLWQGIDEQFF.

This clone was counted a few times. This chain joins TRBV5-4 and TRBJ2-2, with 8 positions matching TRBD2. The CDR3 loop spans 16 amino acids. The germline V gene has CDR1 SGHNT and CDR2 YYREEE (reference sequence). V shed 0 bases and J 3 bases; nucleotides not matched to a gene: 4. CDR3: CASSLVGSGDTGELFF. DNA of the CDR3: TGTGCCAGCAGCTTGGTCGGTAGCGGGGACACCGGGGAGCTGTTTTTT.

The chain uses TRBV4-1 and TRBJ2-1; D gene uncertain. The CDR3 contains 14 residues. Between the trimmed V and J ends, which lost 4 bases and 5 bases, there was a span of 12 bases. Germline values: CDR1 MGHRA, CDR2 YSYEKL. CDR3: CASSLTAGHNEQFF. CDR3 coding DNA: TGCGCCAGCAGCCTTACGGCCGGCCACAATGAGCAGTTCTTC.

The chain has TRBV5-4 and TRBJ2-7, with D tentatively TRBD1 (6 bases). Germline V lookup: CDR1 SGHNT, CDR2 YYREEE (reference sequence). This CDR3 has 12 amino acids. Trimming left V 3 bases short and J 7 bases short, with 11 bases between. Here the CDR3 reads CASSYPGQEQYF. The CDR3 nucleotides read TGTGCCAGCAGCTACCCCGGACAGGAGCAGTACTTC.

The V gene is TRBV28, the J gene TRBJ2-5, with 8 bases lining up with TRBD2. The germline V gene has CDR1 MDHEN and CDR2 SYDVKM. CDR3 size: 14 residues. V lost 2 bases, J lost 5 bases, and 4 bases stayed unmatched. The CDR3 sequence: CASSLPGRAETQYF. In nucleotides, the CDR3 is TGTGCCAGCAGTTTACCCGGGAGGGCTGAGACCCAGTACTTC.

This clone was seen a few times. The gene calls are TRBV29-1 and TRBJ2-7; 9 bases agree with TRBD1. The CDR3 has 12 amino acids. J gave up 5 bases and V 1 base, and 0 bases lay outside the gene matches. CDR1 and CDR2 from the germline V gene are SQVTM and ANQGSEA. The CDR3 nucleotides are TGCAGCGTTGAAGGGACAGGGGACGAGCAGTACTTC. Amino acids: CSVEGTGDEQYF.

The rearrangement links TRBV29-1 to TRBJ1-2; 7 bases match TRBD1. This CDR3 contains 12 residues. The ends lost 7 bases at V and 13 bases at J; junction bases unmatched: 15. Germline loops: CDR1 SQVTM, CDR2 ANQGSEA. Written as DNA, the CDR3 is TGCAGCGGCAAAGCTGGGACAGCTTTTATCACCTTC. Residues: CSGKAGTAFITF.

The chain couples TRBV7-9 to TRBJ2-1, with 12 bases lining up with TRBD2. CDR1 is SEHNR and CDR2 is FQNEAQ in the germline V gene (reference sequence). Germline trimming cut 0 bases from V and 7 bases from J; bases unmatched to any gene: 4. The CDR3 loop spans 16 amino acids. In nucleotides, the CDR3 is TGTGCCAGCAGCTTAGCCCCCGGGACTAGCGGGAATGAGCAGTTCTTC. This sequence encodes CASSLAPGTSGNEQFF. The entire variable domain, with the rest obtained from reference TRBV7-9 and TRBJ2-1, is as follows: DTGVSQNPRHKITKRGQNVTFRCDPISEHNRLYWYRQTLGQGPEFLTYFQNEAQLEKSRLLSDRFSAERPKGSFSTLEIQRTEQGDSAMYLCASSLAPGTSGNEQFFGPGTRLTVL.

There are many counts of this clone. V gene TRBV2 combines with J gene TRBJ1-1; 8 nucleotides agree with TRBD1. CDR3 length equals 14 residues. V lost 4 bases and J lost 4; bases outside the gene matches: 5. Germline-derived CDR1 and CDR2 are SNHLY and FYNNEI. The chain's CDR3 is CASSAFTGGTEAFF. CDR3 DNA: TGTGCCAGCAGTGCCTTTACAGGGGGCACTGAAGCTTTCTTT.

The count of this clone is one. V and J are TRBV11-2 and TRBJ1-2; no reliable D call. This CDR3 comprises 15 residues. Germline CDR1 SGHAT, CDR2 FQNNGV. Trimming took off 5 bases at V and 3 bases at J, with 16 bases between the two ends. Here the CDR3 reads CASSHLMKADYGYTF. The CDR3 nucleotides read TGTGCCAGCAGCCACTTGATGAAAGCGGACTATGGCTACACCTTC.

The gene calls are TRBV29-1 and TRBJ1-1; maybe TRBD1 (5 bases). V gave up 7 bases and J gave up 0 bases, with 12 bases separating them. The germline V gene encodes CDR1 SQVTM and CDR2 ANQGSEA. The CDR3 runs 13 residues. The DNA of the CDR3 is TGCAGCGGGGGGGACTACATGAACACTGAAGCTTTCTTT. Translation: CSGGDYMNTEAFF.

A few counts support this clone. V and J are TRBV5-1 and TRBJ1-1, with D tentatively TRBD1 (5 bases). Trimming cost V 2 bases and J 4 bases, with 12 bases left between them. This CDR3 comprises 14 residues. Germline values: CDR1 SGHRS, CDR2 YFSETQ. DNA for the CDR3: TGCGCCAGCAGCTTTACGCAGGGACGCACTGAAGCTTTCTTT. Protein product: CASSFTQGRTEAFF.